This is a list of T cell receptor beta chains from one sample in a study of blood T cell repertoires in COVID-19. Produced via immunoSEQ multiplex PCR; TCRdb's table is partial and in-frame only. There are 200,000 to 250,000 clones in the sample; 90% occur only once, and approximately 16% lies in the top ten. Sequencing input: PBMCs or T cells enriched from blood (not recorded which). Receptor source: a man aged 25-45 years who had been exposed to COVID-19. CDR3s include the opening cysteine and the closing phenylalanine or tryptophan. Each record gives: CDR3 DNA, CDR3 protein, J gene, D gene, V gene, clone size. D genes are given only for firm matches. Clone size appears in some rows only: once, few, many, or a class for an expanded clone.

CDR3nt: TGTGCCAGCGGGGGGGGCCAAAGGAACAATGAGCAGTTCTTC
CDR3aa: CASGGGQRNNEQFF
j_gene: TRBJ2-1
d_gene: -
v_gene: TRBV2
abundance: -

CDR3nt: TGCGCCAGCAGAACAGGGGGCTATCAGCCCCAGCATTTT
CDR3aa: CASRTGGYQPQHF
j_gene: TRBJ1-5
d_gene: TRBD1
v_gene: TRBV10-1
abundance: -

CDR3nt: TGCGCCAGCAGCCAAGATTCGGGCAGGGGAATCGGCTACACCTTC
CDR3aa: CASSQDSGRGIGYTF
j_gene: TRBJ1-2
d_gene: -
v_gene: TRBV4-1
abundance: -

CDR3nt: TGTGCCACCAGCAGAGAATGGAGGGGCGAAAATCAGCCCCAGCATTTT
CDR3aa: CATSREWRGENQPQHF
j_gene: TRBJ1-5
d_gene: -
v_gene: TRBV15
abundance: -

CDR3nt: TGCGCCAGCAGCCCCGGACTAGCCGAGCAGTACTTC
CDR3aa: CASSPGLAEQYF
j_gene: TRBJ2-7
d_gene: TRBD2
v_gene: TRBV5-1
abundance: -

CDR3nt: TGTGCCAGCAGCGGGGGACAGACAGGACGGAATGAGCAGTTCTTC
CDR3aa: CASSGGQTGRNEQFF
j_gene: TRBJ2-1
d_gene: -
v_gene: TRBV2
abundance: once

CDR3nt: TGCACCAGCAGAAAAAGGGGTGGGCCGGAGGGAGATACGCAGTATTTT
CDR3aa: CTSRKRGGPEGDTQYF
j_gene: TRBJ2-3
d_gene: -
v_gene: TRBV1
abundance: -

CDR3nt: TGTGCCAGCAGCTTAGCTCCACAGGGGGTAAGCTCAGATACGCAGTATTTT
CDR3aa: CASSLAPQGVSSDTQYF
j_gene: TRBJ2-3
d_gene: TRBD1
v_gene: TRBV11-2
abundance: -

CDR3nt: TGTGCCAGCAGTCATGACGAGGGGGAAAGACTGTACAATGAGCAGTTCTTC
CDR3aa: CASSHDEGERLYNEQFF
j_gene: TRBJ2-1
d_gene: -
v_gene: TRBV3-1/TRBV3-2
abundance: -

CDR3nt: TGTGCCAGCAGCTTGGTCGGGGGGGTCACTGAAGCTTTCTTT
CDR3aa: CASSLVGGVTEAFF
j_gene: TRBJ1-1
d_gene: -
v_gene: TRBV5-5
abundance: -

CDR3nt: TGTGCCAGCAGCCCACTGCTAGGGGGCAAGTACAATGAGCAGTTCTTC
CDR3aa: CASSPLLGGKYNEQFF
j_gene: TRBJ2-1
d_gene: TRBD1
v_gene: TRBV7-9
abundance: -

CDR3nt: TGTGCCAGCTCACCGGGACTTTTCTTGGGCCTCAATGAGCAGTTCTTC
CDR3aa: CASSPGLFLGLNEQFF
j_gene: TRBJ2-1
d_gene: -
v_gene: TRBV18
abundance: -

CDR3nt: TGTGCCAGCAGCCAAGAATGGCGGGGGGCATTGGGTACGCAGTATTTT
CDR3aa: CASSQEWRGALGTQYF
j_gene: TRBJ2-3
d_gene: TRBD2
v_gene: TRBV3-1/TRBV3-2
abundance: once

CDR3nt: TGTGCCAGCAGCCCCCTATGGTCGCGGATCTACAATGAGCAGTTCTTC
CDR3aa: CASSPLWSRIYNEQFF
j_gene: TRBJ2-1
d_gene: -
v_gene: TRBV13
abundance: -

CDR3nt: TGCGCCAGCAGCTTGTTTCTCCCCAGGGGGAACACTGAAGCTTTCTTT
CDR3aa: CASSLFLPRGNTEAFF
j_gene: TRBJ1-1
d_gene: -
v_gene: TRBV5-1
abundance: -

CDR3nt: TGTGCCAGCAGCTTGGCTTCGACAAGCCTCTACGGCTACGAGCAGTACTTC
CDR3aa: CASSLASTSLYGYEQYF
j_gene: TRBJ2-7
d_gene: -
v_gene: TRBV5-5
abundance: -

CDR3nt: TGTGCCAGCAGCTCGACAGGGGTCACTGAAGCTTTCTTT
CDR3aa: CASSSTGVTEAFF
j_gene: TRBJ1-1
d_gene: TRBD1
v_gene: TRBV11-2
abundance: -

CDR3nt: TGTGCCAGCAGTTACGGGACGGGACAAGGCACAGATACGCAGTATTTT
CDR3aa: CASSYGTGQGTDTQYF
j_gene: TRBJ2-3
d_gene: -
v_gene: TRBV6-5
abundance: -

CDR3nt: TGTGCCAGCAGCAGAAGCGGGGGGGAGACAGATACGCAGTATTTT
CDR3aa: CASSRSGGETDTQYF
j_gene: TRBJ2-3
d_gene: TRBD2
v_gene: TRBV7-6
abundance: -

CDR3nt: TGTGCCAGTAGTTCCACGGGTCCTTGGACCCAGTACTTC
CDR3aa: CASSSTGPWTQYF
j_gene: TRBJ2-5
d_gene: -
v_gene: TRBV19
abundance: few

CDR3nt: TGTGCCAGCAGCAAACAGGGGGATTATTCACCCCTCCACTTT
CDR3aa: CASSKQGDYSPLHF
j_gene: TRBJ1-6
d_gene: TRBD1
v_gene: TRBV13
abundance: -

CDR3nt: TGTGCCAGCAGTAACCCAGGGGGAGCCAAGGCTTTCTTT
CDR3aa: CASSNPGGAKAFF
j_gene: TRBJ1-1
d_gene: TRBD1
v_gene: TRBV6-2/TRBV6-3
abundance: -

CDR3nt: TGTGCCAGCAGCTTAGGGCTAGCATCCGATACGCAGTATTTT
CDR3aa: CASSLGLASDTQYF
j_gene: TRBJ2-3
d_gene: -
v_gene: TRBV13
abundance: -

CDR3nt: TGTGCTAGTGGGCTTGGGGGGAGCAATCAGCCCCAGCATTTT
CDR3aa: CASGLGGSNQPQHF
j_gene: TRBJ1-5
d_gene: -
v_gene: TRBV12-5
abundance: -

CDR3nt: TGTGCCAGCAGCACGGGGGTAGGACGTCCGAGGGCCGATGAAAAACTGTTTTTT
CDR3aa: CASSTGVGRPRADEKLFF
j_gene: TRBJ1-4
d_gene: -
v_gene: TRBV7-9
abundance: -